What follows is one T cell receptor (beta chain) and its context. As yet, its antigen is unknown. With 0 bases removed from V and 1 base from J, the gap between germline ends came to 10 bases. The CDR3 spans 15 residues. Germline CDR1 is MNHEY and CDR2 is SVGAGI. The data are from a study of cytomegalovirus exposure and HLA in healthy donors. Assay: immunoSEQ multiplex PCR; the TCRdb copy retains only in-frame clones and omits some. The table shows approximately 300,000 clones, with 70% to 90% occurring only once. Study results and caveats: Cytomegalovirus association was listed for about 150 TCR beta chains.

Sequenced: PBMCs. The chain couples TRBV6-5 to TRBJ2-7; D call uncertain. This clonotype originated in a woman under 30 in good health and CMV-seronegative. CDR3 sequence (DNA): TGTGCCAGCAGTTACTCGCTCTGGCCATCCTACGAGCAGTACTTC. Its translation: CASSYSLWPSYEQYF.